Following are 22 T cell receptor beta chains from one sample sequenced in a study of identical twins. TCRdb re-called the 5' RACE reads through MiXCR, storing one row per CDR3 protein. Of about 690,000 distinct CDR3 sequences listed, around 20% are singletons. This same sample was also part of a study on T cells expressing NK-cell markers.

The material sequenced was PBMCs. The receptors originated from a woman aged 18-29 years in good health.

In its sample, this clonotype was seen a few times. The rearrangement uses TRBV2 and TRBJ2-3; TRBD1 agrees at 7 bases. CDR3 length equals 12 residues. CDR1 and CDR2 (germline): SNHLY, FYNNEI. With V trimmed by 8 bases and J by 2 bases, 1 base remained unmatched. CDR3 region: CASGQVTDTQYF. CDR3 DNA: TGTGCCAGCGGACAGGTCACAGATACGCAGTATTTT. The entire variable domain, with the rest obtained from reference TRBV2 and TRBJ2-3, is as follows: EPEVTQTPSHQVTQMGQEVILRCVPISNHLYFYWYRQILGQKVEFLVSFYNNEISEKSEIFDDQFSVERPDGSNFTLKIRSTKLEDSAMYFCASGQVTDTQYFGPGTRLTVL.

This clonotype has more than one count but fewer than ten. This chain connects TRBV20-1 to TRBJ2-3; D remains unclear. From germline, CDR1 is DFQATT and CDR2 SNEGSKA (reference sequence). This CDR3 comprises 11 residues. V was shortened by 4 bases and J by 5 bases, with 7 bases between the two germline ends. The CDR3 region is CSAKALDTQYF. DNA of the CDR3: TGCAGTGCTAAAGCCCTAGATACGCAGTATTTT.

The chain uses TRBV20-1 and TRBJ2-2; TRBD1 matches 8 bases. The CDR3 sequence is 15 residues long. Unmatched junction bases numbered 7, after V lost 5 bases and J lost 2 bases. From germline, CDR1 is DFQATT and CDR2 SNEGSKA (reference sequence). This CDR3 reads CSAPVTGVNTGELFF. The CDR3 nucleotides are TGCAGTGCTCCAGTGACAGGGGTCAACACCGGGGAGCTGTTTTTT.

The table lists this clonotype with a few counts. The DNA for the CDR3 is TGTGCCAGCAGCTTAAGGGGGACCATGAACACTGAAGCTTTCTTT. It encodes CASSLRGTMNTEAFF. The V call is TRBV7-2, the J call TRBJ1-1, with TRBD1 as a possible D gene (6 bases). This CDR3 region has 15 residues. V lost 2 bases, J lost 0 bases, and 10 bases lay in between. From germline, CDR1 is SGHTA and CDR2 FQGNSA.

CDR3 region: CASSTKLAGGLETQYF. The CDR3 region has the DNA TGTGCCAGCAGCACGAAACTAGCGGGGGGGCTTGAGACCCAGTACTTC. The rearrangement links TRBV9 to TRBJ2-5; 13 nucleotides align to TRBD2. J lost 5 bases, V lost 4 bases, and 8 bases had no gene match. The CDR3 runs to 16 residues. Germline loops: CDR1 SGDLS, CDR2 YYNGEE. The entire variable domain, with the rest obtained from reference TRBV9 and TRBJ2-5, is as follows: DSGVTQTPKHLITATGQRVTLRCSPRSGDLSVYWYQQSLDQGLQFLIQYYNGEERAKGNILERFSAQQFPDLHSELNLSSLELGDSALYFCASSTKLAGGLETQYFGPGTRLLVL.

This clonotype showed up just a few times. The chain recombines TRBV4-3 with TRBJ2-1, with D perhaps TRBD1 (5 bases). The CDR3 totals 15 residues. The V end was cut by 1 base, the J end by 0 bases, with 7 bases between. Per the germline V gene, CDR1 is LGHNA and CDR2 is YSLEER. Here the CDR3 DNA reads TGCGCCAGCAGCCAAGGGGGCGACTCCTACAATGAGCAGTTCTTC. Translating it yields CASSQGGDSYNEQFF.

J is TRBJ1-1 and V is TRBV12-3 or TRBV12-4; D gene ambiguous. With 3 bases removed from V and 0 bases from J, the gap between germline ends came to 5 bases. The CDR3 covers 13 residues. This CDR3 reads CASSFDLNTEAFF. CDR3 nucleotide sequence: TGTGCCAGCAGTTTTGACCTGAACACTGAAGCTTTCTTT.

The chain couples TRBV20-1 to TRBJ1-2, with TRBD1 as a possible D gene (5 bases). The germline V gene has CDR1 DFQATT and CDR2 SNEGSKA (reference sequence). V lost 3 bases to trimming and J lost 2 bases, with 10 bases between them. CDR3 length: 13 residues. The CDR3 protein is CSASRQSNYGYTF. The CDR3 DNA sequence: TGCAGTGCTAGTCGACAGTCAAACTATGGCTACACCTTC.

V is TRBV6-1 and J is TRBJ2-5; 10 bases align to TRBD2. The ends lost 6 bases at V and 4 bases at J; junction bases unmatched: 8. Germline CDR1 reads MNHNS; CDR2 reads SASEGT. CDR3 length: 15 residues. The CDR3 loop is CASRSGGDMGETQYF. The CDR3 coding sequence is TGTGCCAGCAGGAGCGGGGGGGACATGGGAGAGACCCAGTACTTC.

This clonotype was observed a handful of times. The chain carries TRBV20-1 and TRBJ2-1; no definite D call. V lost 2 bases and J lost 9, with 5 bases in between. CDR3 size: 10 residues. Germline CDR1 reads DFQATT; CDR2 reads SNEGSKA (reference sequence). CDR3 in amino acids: CSARKGEQFF. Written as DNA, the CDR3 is TGCAGTGCTAGAAAGGGTGAGCAGTTCTTC.

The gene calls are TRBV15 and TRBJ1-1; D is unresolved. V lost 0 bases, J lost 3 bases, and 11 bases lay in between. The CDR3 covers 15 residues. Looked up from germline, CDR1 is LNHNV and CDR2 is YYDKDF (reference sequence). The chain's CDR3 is CATSRDRVRDTEAFF. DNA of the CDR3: TGTGCCACCAGCAGAGATCGGGTTAGAGACACTGAAGCTTTCTTT.

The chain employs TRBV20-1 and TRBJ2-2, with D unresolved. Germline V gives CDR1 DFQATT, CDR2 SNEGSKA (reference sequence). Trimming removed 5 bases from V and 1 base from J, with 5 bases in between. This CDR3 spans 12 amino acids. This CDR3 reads CSAQRNTGELFF. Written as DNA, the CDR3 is TGCAGTGCTCAGAGGAACACCGGGGAGCTGTTTTTT.

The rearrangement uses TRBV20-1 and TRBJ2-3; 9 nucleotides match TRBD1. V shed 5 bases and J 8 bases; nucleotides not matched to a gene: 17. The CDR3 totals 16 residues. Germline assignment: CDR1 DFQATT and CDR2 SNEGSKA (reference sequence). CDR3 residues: CSASGTGTGPQGTQYF. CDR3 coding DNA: TGCAGTGCTTCCGGTACCGGGACAGGGCCTCAAGGTACGCAGTATTTT.

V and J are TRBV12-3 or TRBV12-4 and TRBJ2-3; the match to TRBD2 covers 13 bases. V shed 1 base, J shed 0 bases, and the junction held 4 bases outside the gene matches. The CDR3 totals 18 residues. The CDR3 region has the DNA TGTGCCAGCAGTTTAGGACTAGCGGGGGGCATAAGCACAGATACGCAGTATTTT. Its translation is CASSLGLAGGISTDTQYF.

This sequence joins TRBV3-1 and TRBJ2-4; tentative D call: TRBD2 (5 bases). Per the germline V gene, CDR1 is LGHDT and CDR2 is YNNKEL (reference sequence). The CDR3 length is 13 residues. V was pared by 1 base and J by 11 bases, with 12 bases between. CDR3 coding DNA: TGTGCCAGCAGCCAAGGGAGTCGGGGATTTCAGTACTTC. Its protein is CASSQGSRGFQYF.

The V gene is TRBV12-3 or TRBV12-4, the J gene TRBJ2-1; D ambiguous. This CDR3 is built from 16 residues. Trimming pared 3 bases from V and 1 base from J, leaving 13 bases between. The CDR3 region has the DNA TGTGCCAGCAGTTTTAACCACGCTAGATCCTACAATGAGCAGTTCTTC. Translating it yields CASSFNHARSYNEQFF.

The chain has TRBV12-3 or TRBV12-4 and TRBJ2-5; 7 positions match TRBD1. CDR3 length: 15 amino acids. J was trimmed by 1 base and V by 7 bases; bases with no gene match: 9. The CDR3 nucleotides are TGTGCCAGCACCCTCCGGGACAGAATCCAAGAGACCCAGTACTTC. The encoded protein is CASTLRDRIQETQYF.

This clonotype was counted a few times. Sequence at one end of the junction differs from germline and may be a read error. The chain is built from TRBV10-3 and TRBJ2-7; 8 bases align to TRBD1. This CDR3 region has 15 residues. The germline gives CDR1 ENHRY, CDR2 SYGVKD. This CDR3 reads CAISERTGHTYEQYF. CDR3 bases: TGCGCCATCAGTGAAAGGACAGGGCATACCTACGAGCAGTACTTC.

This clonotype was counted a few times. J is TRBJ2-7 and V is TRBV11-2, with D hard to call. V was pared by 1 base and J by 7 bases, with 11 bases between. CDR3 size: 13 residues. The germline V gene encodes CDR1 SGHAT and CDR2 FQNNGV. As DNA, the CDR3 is TGTGCCAGCAGCTTAGCGTCCGTTGCGGAGCAGTACTTC. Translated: CASSLASVAEQYF.

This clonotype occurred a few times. This CDR3 is CSAKAGPGELFF. DNA of the CDR3: TGCAGTGCTAAGGCAGGGCCCGGGGAGCTGTTTTTT. This chain uses TRBV20-1 with TRBJ2-2; D may be TRBD1 (5 bases). This CDR3 is built from 12 residues. Germline V gene lookup returns CDR1 DFQATT and CDR2 SNEGSKA (reference sequence). Trimming shortened V by 4 bases and J by 6 bases, and 9 bases separated the two germline ends.

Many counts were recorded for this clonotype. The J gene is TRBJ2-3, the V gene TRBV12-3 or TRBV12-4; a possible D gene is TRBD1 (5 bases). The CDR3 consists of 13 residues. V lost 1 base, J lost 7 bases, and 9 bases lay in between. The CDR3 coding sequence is TGTGCCAGCAGTTTAGGCAGGGCAAATACGCAGTATTTT. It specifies CASSLGRANTQYF.

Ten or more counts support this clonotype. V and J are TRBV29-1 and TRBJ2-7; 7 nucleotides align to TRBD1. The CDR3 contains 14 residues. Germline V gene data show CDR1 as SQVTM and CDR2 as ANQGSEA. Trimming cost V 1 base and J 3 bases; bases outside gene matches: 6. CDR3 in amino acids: CSVEAGGQYYEQYF. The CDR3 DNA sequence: TGCAGCGTTGAAGCTGGGGGACAGTACTACGAGCAGTACTTC.